The 29 T cell receptor beta chains below were found in one sample sequenced in a study of blood T cell repertoires in COVID-19 (TCRdb year 2020). Library preparation was by the immunoSEQ multiplex PCR assay. The table was pulled from immuneACCESS by TCRdb, which kept in-frame rearrangements only. Such tables lose some clones; where checked, under half of the loss comes from unresolved V genes, and the rest has no known cause. The sample records a few hundred thousand clones, 80% to 90% of which are singletons. Clones ranked in the top ten supply 9.2% of the sample. Sequenced sample: PBMCs or T cells enriched from blood (not recorded which). Receptors originate from a man aged 35 to 55 who had recovered from COVID-19.

V gene TRBV11-2 combines with J gene TRBJ2-2; tentative D call: TRBD2 (6 bases). V was shortened by 5 bases and J by 6 bases, with 19 bases between the two germline ends. The CDR3 runs 16 residues. CDR1 and CDR2 from the germline V gene are SGHAT and FQNNGV. CDR3 in amino acids: CASSPGRTTWAGELFF. DNA of the CDR3: TGTGCCAGCAGCCCCGGACGGACTACGTGGGCCGGGGAGCTGTTTTTT.

To note about this clone: One base away lies a much larger clone, so this may be a sequencing read error. Other DNA sequences in this sample translate to the same CDR3. The chain uses TRBV2 and TRBJ2-3, with D maybe TRBD2 (5 bases). CDR1 SNHLY and CDR2 FYNNEI come from the germline V gene. The ends were cut back, 1 base at V and 1 base at J, with 6 bases in the middle. The CDR3 loop spans 14 amino acids. The DNA for the CDR3 is TGTGCCAGCAGTGAAGTGCGGGGCACAGATACGCAGTATTTT. Its protein product is CASSEVRGTDTQYF.

This clone was recorded once. The chain carries TRBV20-1 and TRBJ2-3, with 14 nucleotides matching TRBD2. J lost 7 bases, V lost 3 bases, and 6 bases had no gene match. The germline CDR1 and CDR2 sequences are DFQATT and SNEGSKA (reference sequence). The CDR3 is 15 amino acids. CDR3 loop: CSASGTSGRGNTQYF. For the CDR3, the DNA is TGCAGTGCTAGTGGGACTAGCGGGAGAGGGAATACGCAGTATTTT.

This clone was seen a handful of times. The rearrangement joins TRBV29-1 to TRBJ1-2; no clear D. Between the trimmed V and J ends, which lost 2 bases and 1 base, there was a span of 5 bases. The V gene's germline CDR1 is SQVTM and CDR2 ANQGSEA. The CDR3 totals 12 residues. The CDR3 reads CSVETDNYGYTF. CDR3 coding DNA: TGCAGCGTTGAAACAGATAACTATGGCTACACCTTC.

The genes are TRBV5-1 and TRBJ1-1, with a tentative D call TRBD1 (5 bases). CDR1 and CDR2 from the germline V gene are SGHRS and YFSETQ. Deletions cut 3 bases from V and 0 bases from J, with 15 bases between. The CDR3 sequence is 16 residues long. CDR3: CASSSIRGGVNTEAFF. The CDR3 nucleotides read TGCGCCAGCAGCTCCATACGGGGGGGGGTGAACACTGAAGCTTTCTTT.

In the case of this clone: Compared with germline, one end of the junction differs, possibly owing to a read error. The chain joins TRBV3-1 (or the pseudogene TRBV3-2) to TRBJ1-1; tentatively, D is TRBD1 (5 bases). Germline loops: CDR1 LGHDT, CDR2 YNNKEL (reference sequence). The CDR3 consists of 15 residues. CDR3 loop: CASRRNAPGNPEAFF. The CDR3 region has the DNA TGTGCCAGCAGACGAAACGCCCCAGGGAACCCTGAAGCTTTCTTT.

The V gene is TRBV6-6, the J gene TRBJ1-1; 7 bases are a match to TRBD1. Germline CDR1 reads MNHNY; CDR2 reads SVGAGI (reference sequence). The CDR3 covers 13 residues. J was trimmed by 0 bases and V by 10 bases; bases with no gene match: 5. CDR3 sequence (DNA): TGTGCCACGTACAGGGGCATGAACACTGAAGCTTTCTTT. This encodes CATYRGMNTEAFF.

The chain uses TRBV12-3 or TRBV12-4 and TRBJ2-7, with D tentatively TRBD1 (5 bases). V was trimmed by 3 bases and J by 3 bases, leaving 9 bases between them. The CDR3 runs 13 residues. The CDR3 bases are TGTGCCAGCAGTTTTCAGGGCTTCTACGAGCAGTACTTC. It is translated as CASSFQGFYEQYF.

This clone occurred a few times. The chain links TRBV9 to TRBJ1-1; a possible D gene is TRBD1 (5 bases). Germline V gene data show CDR1 as SGDLS and CDR2 as YYNGEE. Trimming cost V 0 bases and J 6 bases, with 9 bases left between them. The CDR3 is 13 amino acids. CDR3 amino acids: CASSVVQQAEAFF. The DNA of the CDR3 is TGTGCCAGCAGCGTAGTACAACAGGCTGAAGCTTTCTTT.

The gene calls are TRBV11-3 and TRBJ1-1; D may be TRBD1 (5 bases). This CDR3 has 13 residues. The V gene's germline CDR1 is SGHNT and CDR2 YENEEA. The V and J ends lost 4 bases and 3 bases respectively, with 9 bases between them. DNA for the CDR3: TGTGCCAGCAGCTCCGACAGAGACACTGAAGCTTTCTTT. Its protein is CASSSDRDTEAFF.

The chain uses TRBV9 and TRBJ1-3; the D gene is possibly TRBD1 (5 bases). The CDR3 has 13 amino acids. Trimming stripped 5 bases from V and 3 bases from J, with 9 bases between. CDR1 and CDR2 (germline): SGDLS, YYNGEE. For the CDR3, the DNA is TGTGCCAGCAGTCAGGGAATTGGAAACACCATATATTTT. Translating it yields CASSQGIGNTIYF.

This chain connects TRBV5-4 to TRBJ1-5, with D possibly matching TRBD1 (6 bases). This CDR3 region has 15 residues. V dropped 0 bases and J dropped 1 base, with 8 bases sitting between them. Germline CDR1 is SGHNT and CDR2 is YYREEE (reference sequence). The CDR3 coding sequence is TGTGCCAGCAGCTTGGACAGGGCAAGCAATCAGCCCCAGCATTTT. Translating gives CASSLDRASNQPQHF. Full variable domain (outside the CDR3, taken from reference TRBV5-4 and TRBJ1-5): ETGVTQSPTHLIKTRGQQVTLRCSSQSGHNTVSWYQQALGQGPQFIFQYYREEENGRGNFPPRFSGLQFPNYSSELNVNALELDDSALYLCASSLDRASNQPQHFGDGTRLSIL.

V and J are TRBV5-1 and TRBJ1-6; 7 bases align to TRBD1. Germline V gene lookup returns CDR1 SGHRS and CDR2 YFSETQ. CDR3 length: 15 residues. The ends lost 3 bases at V and 7 bases at J; junction bases unmatched: 7. This CDR3 reads CASSSAGTANSPLHF. CDR3 nucleotide sequence: TGCGCCAGCAGCTCGGCTGGGACAGCAAATTCACCCCTCCACTTT.

This chain uses TRBV7-9 with TRBJ2-7; TRBD1 matches at 11 bases. The length of the CDR3 is 15 residues. The junction had 6 bases not matched to a gene; V was cut back by 5 bases and J by 3 bases. Germline V lookup: CDR1 SEHNR, CDR2 FQNEAQ (reference sequence). CDR3 in amino acids: CASSPRDRGFYEQYF. The CDR3 DNA reads TGTGCCAGCAGCCCTCGGGACAGGGGGTTCTACGAGCAGTACTTC.

The gene calls are TRBV3-1 (or the pseudogene TRBV3-2) and TRBJ2-1; tentative D call: TRBD2 (5 bases). The CDR3 is 13 amino acids. V was shortened by 6 bases and J by 4 bases, with 10 bases between the two germline ends. Germline V gene lookup returns CDR1 LGHDT and CDR2 YNNKEL (reference sequence). The CDR3: CASRATSYNEQFF. DNA of the CDR3: TGTGCCAGCAGGGCTACTAGTTACAATGAGCAGTTCTTC.

CDR3 DNA: TGTGCTAGTGGTCCTCTCCTGGGGGGTAGCAATCAGCCCCAGCATTTT. Translation: CASGPLLGGSNQPQHF. V is TRBV12-5 and J is TRBJ1-5; a possible D gene is TRBD1 (5 bases). Germline CDR1 and CDR2: LGHNT and FRNRAP. The V end lost 5 bases, the J end lost 0 bases, and 14 bases lay between the germline ends. The CDR3 totals 16 residues.

The genes are TRBV29-1 and TRBJ2-7; 11 nucleotides match TRBD1. The CDR3 loop spans 16 amino acids. Germline V gene data show CDR1 as SQVTM and CDR2 as ANQGSEA. With V trimmed by 6 bases and J by 2 bases, 12 bases remained unmatched. For the CDR3, the DNA is TGCAGCGTCCGCCCTACAGGGGGACAGGGGGCCTACGAGCAGTACTTC. It specifies CSVRPTGGQGAYEQYF.

The chain recombines TRBV9 with TRBJ1-5, with a weak D call TRBD1 (5 bases). Germline values: CDR1 SGDLS, CDR2 YYNGEE. Trimming took 0 bases from V and 8 from J, leaving 6 bases between them. This CDR3 has 12 amino acids. The DNA of the CDR3 is TGTGCCAGCAGCGTAGGGGGGGAGCCCCAGCATTTT. Translated: CASSVGGEPQHF. The full variable domain, rest sourced from reference TRBV9 and TRBJ1-5, is DSGVTQTPKHLITATGQRVTLRCSPRSGDLSVYWYQQSLDQGLQFLIQYYNGEERAKGNILERFSAQQFPDLHSELNLSSLELGDSALYFCASSVGGEPQHFGDGTRLSIL.

This clone was counted only a few times. The chain joins TRBV10-3 to TRBJ2-7; D is ambiguous. Germline loops: CDR1 ENHRY, CDR2 SYGVKD. The CDR3 consists of 15 residues. Trimming took 0 bases from V and 5 from J, leaving 14 bases between them. Here the CDR3 reads CAISESKVRSHEQYF. In DNA form, the CDR3 reads TGTGCCATCAGTGAGTCGAAGGTCAGGTCCCACGAGCAGTACTTC.

The chain has TRBV6-5 and TRBJ2-4; possible D gene TRBD1, 5 bases. V was clipped by 7 bases and J by 0 bases, with 10 bases between them. CDR1 MNHEY and CDR2 SVGAGI come from the germline V gene. This CDR3 is 14 amino acids long. The CDR3 nucleotides are TGTGCCAGCACCCAGGGTCTAGCCAAAAACATTCAGTACTTC. It yields the protein CASTQGLAKNIQYF.

This sequence joins TRBV9 and TRBJ1-6, with D hard to call. V lost 8 bases and J lost 6, with 12 bases in between. This CDR3 region has 13 residues. Germline CDR1 SGDLS, CDR2 YYNGEE. DNA of the CDR3: TGTGCCAGTTCCGCCGGTTTTAATTCACCCCTCCACTTT. As protein: CASSAGFNSPLHF.

The table lists this clone with a few counts. The chain joins TRBV19 to TRBJ2-1; 11 positions match TRBD2. Germline loops: CDR1 LNHDA, CDR2 SQIVND (reference sequence). Trimming took 4 bases from V and 1 from J; bases not matched to a gene: 12. The CDR3 contains 19 residues. CDR3: CASSTRLAGLSSSYNEQFF. The CDR3 nucleotides are TGTGCCAGTAGTACCCGACTAGCGGGACTCTCCTCTTCCTACAATGAGCAGTTCTTC. The variable domain in full, with the rest retrieved from reference TRBV19 and TRBJ2-1, is DGGITQSPKYLFRKEGQNVTLSCEQNLNHDAMYWYRQDPGQGLRLIYYSQIVNDFQKGDIAEGYSVSREKKESFPLTVTSAQKNPTAFYLCASSTRLAGLSSSYNEQFFGPGTRLTVL.

This clone was seen only a few times. The gene calls are TRBV10-2 and TRBJ1-5; TRBD1 is a possible D gene (5 bases). Between the trimmed V and J ends, which lost 6 bases and 2 bases, there was a span of 14 bases. The CDR3 loop spans 15 amino acids. Germline assignment: CDR1 WSHSY and CDR2 SAAADI. CDR3 in amino acids: CASRSEAGRNQPQHF. Here the CDR3 DNA reads TGCGCCAGCAGAAGTGAAGCAGGGCGCAATCAGCCCCAGCATTTT.

This CDR3 is CASSRTGTGAYTGELFF. The CDR3 nucleotides are TGTGCCAGCAGTCGTACCGGGACAGGGGCCTACACCGGGGAGCTGTTTTTT. The V call is TRBV3-1 (or the pseudogene TRBV3-2), the J call TRBJ2-2; 10 bases line up with TRBD1. Germline CDR1 LGHDT, CDR2 YNNKEL (reference sequence). Trimming removed 6 bases from V and 3 bases from J; junction bases left unmatched: 10. The CDR3 extends over 17 amino acids.

This chain connects TRBV5-4 to TRBJ2-2; the D is unclear. Deletions cut 0 bases from V and 2 bases from J, with 20 bases between. Per the germline V gene, CDR1 is SGHNT and CDR2 is YYREEE (reference sequence). The CDR3 is made up of 19 amino acids. The CDR3 nucleotides are TGTGCCAGCAGCTTGGTTTGGAGTCAGTTGACCGTCAACACCGGGGAGCTGTTTTTT. Its protein is CASSLVWSQLTVNTGELFF.

This clone showed up just once. The chain carries TRBV27 and TRBJ2-5; 8 bases fit TRBD2. This CDR3 has 18 residues. V gave up 0 bases and J gave up 5 bases; unmatched junction bases: 14. In germline, CDR1 is MNHEY, CDR2 SMNVEV (reference sequence). DNA for the CDR3: TGTGCCAGCAGTTTATCGGCAAGACGGGGGGGACTCCGGGAGACCCAGTACTTC. This translates into CASSLSARRGGLRETQYF.

The chain combines TRBV18 with TRBJ1-2; D is ambiguous. CDR3 length: 15 residues. Between the trimmed V and J ends, which lost 2 bases and 4 bases, there was a span of 14 bases. Germline V gene lookup returns CDR1 KGHSH and CDR2 LQKENI. CDR3 DNA sequence: TGTGCCAGCTCACCAATATCTGGGGAGGGCTATGGCTACACCTTC. Translation: CASSPISGEGYGYTF. The full variable domain, in which reference TRBV18 and TRBJ1-2 provide the parts outside the CDR3, is NAGVMQNPRHLVRRRGQEARLRCSPMKGHSHVYWYRQLPEEGLKFMVYLQKENIIDESGMPKERFSAEFPKEGPSILRIQQVVRGDSAAYFCASSPISGEGYGYTFGSGTRLTVV.

J is TRBJ1-3 and V is TRBV7-9, with 7 bases that match TRBD1. The germline gives CDR1 SEHNR, CDR2 FQNEAQ (reference sequence). The CDR3 covers 17 residues. Trimming at V came to 7 bases and at J to 0 bases, leaving 12 bases not matched to a gene. The CDR3 loop is CASTKNRGTLSGNTIYF. In DNA, the CDR3 is TGTGCCAGCACCAAGAACAGGGGAACTCTCTCTGGAAACACCATATATTTT.

This rearrangement joins TRBV19 to TRBJ1-3, with D perhaps TRBD1 (6 bases). Germline CDR1 and CDR2: LNHDA and SQIVND (reference sequence). Trimming pared 9 bases from V and 1 base from J, leaving 13 bases between. The CDR3 is 14 amino acids. CDR3 in amino acids: CASRPGASGNTIYF. As DNA, the CDR3 is TGTGCCAGCCGCCCAGGGGCGTCTGGAAACACCATATATTTT.